The clone carrying this TCR beta chain showed up just once. Participant ages covered roughly 18 to 89 years across 20 to 30 US areas. Participants' reported clinical history set cohort assignment. Cohort 3 donors were reported recovered after two negative PCRs, clearance, or symptom resolution. This entry is derived from a study of blood T cell repertoires in COVID-19. Looking at the study overall: Samples of COVID-19 (acute and convalescent) were obtained from the United States, Italy and Spain.

Trimming took 7 bases from V and 5 from J, leaving 9 bases between them. The CDR3 loop spans 12 amino acids. The germline gives CDR1 SNHLY, CDR2 FYNNEI. TCRdb's table, derived via immunoSEQ multiplex PCR, lists solely in-frame clones and lacks some. The sample records about 210,000 clones, roughly 90% being singletons. The sample consisted of PBMCs or T cells enriched from blood (not recorded which). The chain employs TRBV2 and TRBJ1-5; D remains ambiguous. The sequence derives from a young woman who had recovered from COVID-19. CDR3 protein: CASKRGDQPQHF. The CDR3 DNA reads as TGTGCCAGCAAACGGGGAGATCAGCCCCAGCATTTT.